Listed here is a single T cell receptor (beta chain). What it recognizes is unknown. The germline V and J ends were trimmed by 4 bases and 1 base, with 19 bases remaining between them. The germline V gene encodes CDR1 LGHNA and CDR2 YSLEER. The CDR3 contains 17 residues. The sample is drawn from a study of T-cell memory formation after mild COVID-19. TCRdb recomputed calls from the 5' RACE reads with MiXCR, one row per CDR3 protein. The sample yields about 190,000 distinct CDR3 sequences, roughly a tenth seen once. General study findings and limits: The study found contracting CD4+ clones mainly in CM and EM and contracting CD8+ clones in EMRA. Day 15 to 85 contracting clones showed balanced CD4/CD8; day 15 to 37 expanders favored CD4+.

Sequencing was done on a sample of PBMCs or a T cell subset sorted from them (not recorded which). The J gene is TRBJ1-1, the V gene TRBV4-3; D possibly corresponds to TRBD1 (5 bases). This receptor was taken from a man in his late teens or twenties who had mild COVID-19 (a few samples of this study predate the infection). Cell type and time point are not known. This CDR3 is CASSRGGYGAANTEAFF. DNA of the CDR3: TGCGCCAGCAGCCGTGGGGGATATGGGGCGGCGAACACTGAAGCTTTCTTT.